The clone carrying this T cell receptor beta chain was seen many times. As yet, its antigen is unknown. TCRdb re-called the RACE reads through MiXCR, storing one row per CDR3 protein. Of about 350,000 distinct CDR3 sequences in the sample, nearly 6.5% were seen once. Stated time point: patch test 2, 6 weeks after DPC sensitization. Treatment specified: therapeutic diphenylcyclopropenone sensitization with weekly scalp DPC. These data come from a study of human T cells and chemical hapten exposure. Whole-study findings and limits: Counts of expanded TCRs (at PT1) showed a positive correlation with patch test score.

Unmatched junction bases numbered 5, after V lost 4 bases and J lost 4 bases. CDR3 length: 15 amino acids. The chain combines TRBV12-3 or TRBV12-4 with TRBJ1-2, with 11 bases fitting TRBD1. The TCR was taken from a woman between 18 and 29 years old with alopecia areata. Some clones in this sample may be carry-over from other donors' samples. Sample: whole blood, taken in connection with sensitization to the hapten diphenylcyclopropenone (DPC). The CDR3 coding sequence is TGTGCCAGCAGTTCCGGGACAGGGGGAGGCTATGGCTACACCTTC. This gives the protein CASSSGTGGGYGYTF.